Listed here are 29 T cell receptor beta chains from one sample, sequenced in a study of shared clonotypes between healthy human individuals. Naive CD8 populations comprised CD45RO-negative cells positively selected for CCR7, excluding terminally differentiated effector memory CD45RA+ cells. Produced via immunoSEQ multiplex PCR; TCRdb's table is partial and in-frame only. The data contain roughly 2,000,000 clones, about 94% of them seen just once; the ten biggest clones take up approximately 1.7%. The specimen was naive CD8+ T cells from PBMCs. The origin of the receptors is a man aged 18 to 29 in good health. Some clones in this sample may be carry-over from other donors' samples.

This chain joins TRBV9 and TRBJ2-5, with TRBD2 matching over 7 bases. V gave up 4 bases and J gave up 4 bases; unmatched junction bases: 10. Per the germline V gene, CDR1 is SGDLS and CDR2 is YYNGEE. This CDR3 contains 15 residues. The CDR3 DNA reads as TGTGCCAGCAGCAGATCAGCGGGAACTGCAGAGACCCAGTACTTC. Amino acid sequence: CASSRSAGTAETQYF.

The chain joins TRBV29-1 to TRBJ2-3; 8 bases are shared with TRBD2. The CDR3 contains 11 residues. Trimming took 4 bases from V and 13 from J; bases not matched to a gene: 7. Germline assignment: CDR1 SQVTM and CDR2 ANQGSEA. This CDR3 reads CSVVAGPAEYF. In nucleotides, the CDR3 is TGCAGCGTTGTAGCGGGACCTGCGGAGTATTTT.

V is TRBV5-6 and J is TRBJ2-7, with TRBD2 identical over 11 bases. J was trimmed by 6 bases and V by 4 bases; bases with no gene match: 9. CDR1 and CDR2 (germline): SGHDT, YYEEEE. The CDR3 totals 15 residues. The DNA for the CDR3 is TGTGCCAGCAGCCTCCGTGGGACTAGCGGTCTCGAGCAGTACTTC. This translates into CASSLRGTSGLEQYF. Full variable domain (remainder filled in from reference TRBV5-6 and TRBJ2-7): DAGVTQSPTHLIKTRGQQVTLRCSPKSGHDTVSWYQQALGQGPQFIFQYYEEEERQRGNFPDRFSGHQFPNYSSELNVNALLLGDSALYLCASSLRGTSGLEQYFGPGTRLTVT.

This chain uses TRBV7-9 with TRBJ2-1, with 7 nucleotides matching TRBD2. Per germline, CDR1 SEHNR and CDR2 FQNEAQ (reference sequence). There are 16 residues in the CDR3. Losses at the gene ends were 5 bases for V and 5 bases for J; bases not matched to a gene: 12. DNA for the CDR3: TGTGCCAGCAGCATCAACCCAAGCGGGGAACACAATGAGCAGTTCTTC. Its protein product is CASSINPSGEHNEQFF.

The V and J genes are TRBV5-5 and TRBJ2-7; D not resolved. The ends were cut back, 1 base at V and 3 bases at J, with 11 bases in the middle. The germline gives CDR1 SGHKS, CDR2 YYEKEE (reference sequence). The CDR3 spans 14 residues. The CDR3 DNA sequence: TGTGCCAGCAGCTTGTTGAGTCCCCGCTACGAGCAGTACTTC. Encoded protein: CASSLLSPRYEQYF.

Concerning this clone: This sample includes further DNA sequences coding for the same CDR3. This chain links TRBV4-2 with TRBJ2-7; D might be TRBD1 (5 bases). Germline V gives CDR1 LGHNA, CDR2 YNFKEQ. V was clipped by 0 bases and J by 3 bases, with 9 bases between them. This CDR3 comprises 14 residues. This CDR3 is CASSQDRQGYEQYF. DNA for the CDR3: TGTGCCAGCAGCCAAGATCGGCAGGGCTACGAGCAGTACTTC.

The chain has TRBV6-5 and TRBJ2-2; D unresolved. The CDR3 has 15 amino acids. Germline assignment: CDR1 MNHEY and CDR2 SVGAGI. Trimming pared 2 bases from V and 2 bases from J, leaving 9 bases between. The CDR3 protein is CASSYVASNTGELFF. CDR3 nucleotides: TGTGCCAGCAGTTACGTCGCCTCTAACACCGGGGAGCTGTTTTTT.

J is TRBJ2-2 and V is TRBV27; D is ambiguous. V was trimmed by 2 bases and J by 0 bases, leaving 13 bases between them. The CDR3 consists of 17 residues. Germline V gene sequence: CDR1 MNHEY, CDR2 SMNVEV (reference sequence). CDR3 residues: CASSLLTLYTNTGELFF. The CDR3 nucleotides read TGTGCCAGCAGTTTACTAACCTTGTATACGAACACCGGGGAGCTGTTTTTT.

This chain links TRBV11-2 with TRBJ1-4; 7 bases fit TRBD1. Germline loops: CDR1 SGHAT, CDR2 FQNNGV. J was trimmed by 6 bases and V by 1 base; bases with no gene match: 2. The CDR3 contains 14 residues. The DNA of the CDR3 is TGTGCCAGCAGCTTAGTTACAGGGGATGAAAAACTGTTTTTT. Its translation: CASSLVTGDEKLFF.

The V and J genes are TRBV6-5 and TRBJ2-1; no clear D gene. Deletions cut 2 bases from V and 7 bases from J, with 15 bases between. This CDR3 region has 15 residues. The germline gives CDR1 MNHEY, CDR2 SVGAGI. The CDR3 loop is CASSYRVPGGNEQFF. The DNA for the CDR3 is TGTGCCAGCAGTTACCGCGTCCCCGGTGGAAATGAGCAGTTCTTC.

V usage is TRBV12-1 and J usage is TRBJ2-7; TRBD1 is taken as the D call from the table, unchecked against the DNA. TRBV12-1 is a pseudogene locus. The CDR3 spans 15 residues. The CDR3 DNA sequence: TGTGCCAGCAGCGGACCGGGACAGGGTACCTACGAGCAGTACTTC. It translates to CASSGPGQGTYEQYF.

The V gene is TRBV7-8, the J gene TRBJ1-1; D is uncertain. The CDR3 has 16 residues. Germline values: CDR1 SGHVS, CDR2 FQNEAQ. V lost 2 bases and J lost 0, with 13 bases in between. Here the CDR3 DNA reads TGTGCCAGCAGCTTACCTTGGGGAGGTATGAACACTGAAGCTTTCTTT. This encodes CASSLPWGGMNTEAFF.

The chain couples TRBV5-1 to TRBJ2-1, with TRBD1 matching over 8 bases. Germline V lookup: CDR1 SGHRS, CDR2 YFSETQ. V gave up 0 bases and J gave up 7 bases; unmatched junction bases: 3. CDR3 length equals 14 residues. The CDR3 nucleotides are TGCGCCAGCAGCTTGGGGACAGGGAGGAATGAGCAGTTCTTC. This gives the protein CASSLGTGRNEQFF.

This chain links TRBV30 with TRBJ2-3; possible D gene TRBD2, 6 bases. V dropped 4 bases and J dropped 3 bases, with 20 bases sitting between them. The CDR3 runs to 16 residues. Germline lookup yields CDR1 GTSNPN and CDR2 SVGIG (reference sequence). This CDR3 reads CAWTQGLARATDTQYF. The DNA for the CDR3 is TGTGCCTGGACGCAAGGGCTAGCGAGGGCAACAGATACGCAGTATTTT.

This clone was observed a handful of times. DNA of the CDR3: TGTGCCAGCAGTTTTGGGATTAGGATCGGAGAAAAACTGTTTTTT. As protein: CASSFGIRIGEKLFF. This rearrangement joins TRBV28 to TRBJ1-4; D gene uncertain. V lost 3 bases and J lost 8, with 16 bases in between. From germline, CDR1 is MDHEN and CDR2 SYDVKM. The CDR3 consists of 15 residues.

In DNA form, the CDR3 reads TGTGCCAGCAGTTTAGGACTCCTGGATACGCAGTATTTT. Translation: CASSLGLLDTQYF. The V and J genes are TRBV6-1 and TRBJ2-3; TRBD2 is a possible D gene (5 bases). V was clipped by 5 bases and J by 6 bases, with 12 bases between them. Germline V CDR1 and CDR2: MNHNS, SASEGT. The CDR3 is 13 residues long.

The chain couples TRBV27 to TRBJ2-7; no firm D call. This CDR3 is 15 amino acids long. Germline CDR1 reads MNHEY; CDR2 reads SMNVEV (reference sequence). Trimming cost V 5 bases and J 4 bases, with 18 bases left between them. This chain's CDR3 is CASSPRLRISYEQYF. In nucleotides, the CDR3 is TGTGCCAGCAGTCCCCGACTGAGGATTTCGTACGAGCAGTACTTC.

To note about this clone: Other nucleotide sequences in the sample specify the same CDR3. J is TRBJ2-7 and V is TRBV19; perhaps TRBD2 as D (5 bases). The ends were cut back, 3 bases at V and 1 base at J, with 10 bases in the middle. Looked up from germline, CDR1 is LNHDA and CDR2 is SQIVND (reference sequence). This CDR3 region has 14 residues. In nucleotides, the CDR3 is TGTGCCAGTAGTATGGGTACGGGATCCTACGAGCAGTACTTC. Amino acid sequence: CASSMGTGSYEQYF.

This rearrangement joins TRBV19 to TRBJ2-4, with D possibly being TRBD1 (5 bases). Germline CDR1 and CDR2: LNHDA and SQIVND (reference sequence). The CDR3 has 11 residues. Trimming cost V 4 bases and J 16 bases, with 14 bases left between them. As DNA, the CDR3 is TGTGCCAGTAGTACCTGGACACTCTTCTACTTC. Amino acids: CASSTWTLFYF.

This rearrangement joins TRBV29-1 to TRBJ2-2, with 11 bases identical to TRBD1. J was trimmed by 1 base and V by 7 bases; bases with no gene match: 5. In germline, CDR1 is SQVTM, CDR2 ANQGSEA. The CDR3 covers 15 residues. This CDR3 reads CSAWDRGKNTGELFF. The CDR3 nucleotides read TGCAGCGCCTGGGACAGGGGGAAGAACACCGGGGAGCTGTTTTTT.

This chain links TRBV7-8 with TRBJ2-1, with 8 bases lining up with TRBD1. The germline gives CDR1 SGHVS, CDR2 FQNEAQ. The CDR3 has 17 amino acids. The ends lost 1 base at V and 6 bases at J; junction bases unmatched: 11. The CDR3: CASSLGLRQGFRNEQFF. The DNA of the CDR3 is TGTGCCAGCAGCTTAGGTCTTAGACAGGGGTTCCGCAATGAGCAGTTCTTC. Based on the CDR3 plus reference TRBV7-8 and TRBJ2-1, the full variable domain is GAGVSQSPRYKVAKRGQDVALRCDPISGHVSLFWYQQALGQGPEFLTYFQNEAQLDKSGLPSDRFFAERPEGSVSTLKIQRTQQEDSAVYLCASSLGLRQGFRNEQFFGPGTRLTVL.

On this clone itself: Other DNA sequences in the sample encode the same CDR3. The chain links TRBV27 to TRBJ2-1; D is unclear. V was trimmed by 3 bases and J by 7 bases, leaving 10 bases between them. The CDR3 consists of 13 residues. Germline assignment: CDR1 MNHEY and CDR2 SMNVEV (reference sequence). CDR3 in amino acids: CASSLLGSNEQFF. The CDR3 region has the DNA TGTGCCAGCAGTTTGTTAGGGTCGAATGAGCAGTTCTTC.

CDR3 sequence reads: CASSPRTSGEETQYF. The CDR3, as DNA: TGTGCCAGCAGCCCTCGGACTAGCGGGGAAGAGACCCAGTACTTC. This chain uses TRBV7-9 with TRBJ2-5, with 12 bases that match TRBD2. Germline CDR1 and CDR2: SEHNR and FQNEAQ (reference sequence). The CDR3 loop spans 15 amino acids. The ends lost 5 bases at V and 3 bases at J; junction bases unmatched: 4.

The CDR3 reads CASSSTRDTQYF. CDR3 nucleotide sequence: TGTGCCAGCAGCTCAACTAGGGATACGCAGTATTTT. This chain connects TRBV7-9 to TRBJ2-3, with a tentative D call TRBD2 (5 bases). The CDR3 totals 12 residues. V dropped 4 bases and J dropped 6 bases, with 8 bases sitting between them. The V gene's germline CDR1 is SEHNR and CDR2 FQNEAQ (reference sequence).

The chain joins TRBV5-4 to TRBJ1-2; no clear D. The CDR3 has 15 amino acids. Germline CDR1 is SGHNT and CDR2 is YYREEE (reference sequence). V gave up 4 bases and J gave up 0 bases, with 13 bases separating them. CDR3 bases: TGTGCCAGCAGCCAGTCCTTAGGGCCTAACTATGGCTACACCTTC. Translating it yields CASSQSLGPNYGYTF.

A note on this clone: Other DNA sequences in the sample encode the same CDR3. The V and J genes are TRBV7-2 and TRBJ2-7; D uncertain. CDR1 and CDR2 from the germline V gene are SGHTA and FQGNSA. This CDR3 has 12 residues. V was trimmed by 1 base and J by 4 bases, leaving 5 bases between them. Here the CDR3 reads CASSLGYYEQYF. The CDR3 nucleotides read TGTGCCAGCAGCTTAGGATATTACGAGCAGTACTTC.

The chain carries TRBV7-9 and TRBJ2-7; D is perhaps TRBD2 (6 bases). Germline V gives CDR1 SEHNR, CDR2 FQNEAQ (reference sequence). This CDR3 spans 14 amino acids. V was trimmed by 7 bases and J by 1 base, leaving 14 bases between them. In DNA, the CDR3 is TGTGCCAGCAAGCGAGCGGGCACTTCCTACGAGCAGTACTTC. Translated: CASKRAGTSYEQYF. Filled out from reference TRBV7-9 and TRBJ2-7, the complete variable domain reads DTGVSQNPRHKITKRGQNVTFRCDPISEHNRLYWYRQTLGQGPEFLTYFQNEAQLEKSRLLSDRFSAERPKGSFSTLEIQRTEQGDSAMYLCASKRAGTSYEQYFGPGTRLTVT.

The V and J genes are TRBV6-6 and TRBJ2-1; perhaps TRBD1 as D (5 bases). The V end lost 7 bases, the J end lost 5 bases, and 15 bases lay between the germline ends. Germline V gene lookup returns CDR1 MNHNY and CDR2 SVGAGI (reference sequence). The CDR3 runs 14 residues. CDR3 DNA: TGTGCCAGCACCCCCCGCGAAGGGGACAATGAGCAGTTCTTC. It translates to CASTPREGDNEQFF.

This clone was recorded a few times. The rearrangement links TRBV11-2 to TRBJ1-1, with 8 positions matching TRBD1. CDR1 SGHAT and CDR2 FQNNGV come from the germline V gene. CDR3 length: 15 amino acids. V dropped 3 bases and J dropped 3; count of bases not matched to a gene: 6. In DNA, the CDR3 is TGTGCCAGCAGCTTGAGCCGGACAGGGTACACTGAAGCTTTCTTT. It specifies CASSLSRTGYTEAFF.